The subject of this entry is one T cell receptor beta chain. Its binding antigen is unknown. The input lacks base qualities; no much larger clone sits a single base away. The protocol used for the library was the immunoSEQ multiplex PCR assay. The paper's data handling went like this. To diagnose cytomegalovirus status from the catalog of TCR beta chain sequences, a statistical classification framework was built. In its TCRdb copy, this immuneACCESS table keeps in-frame sequences only and misses some clones. Where compared with another copy, unresolved V genes explain less than half of these, and the others have no known cause. D and trimming were read from the DNA, whereas the V and J calls and clone size are those reported in that table. A total of under 75,000 clones appear in this sample, about 82% of them only once. The ten largest account for around 3% of the sample. The donors were included in the validation cohort of some 120 subjects, a group kept apart from the roughly 730-subject first cohort.

This record comes from a study of cytomegalovirus exposure and HLA in healthy donors (dated by TCRdb to about 2017). About the full investigation: According to a later analysis, the 120 or so validation repertoires were produced on the same platform as the approximately 690 repertoires of the first cohort. The study aimed to test whether signatures of past pathogen exposure could be identified by cataloging public T cell receptors. A separate validation cohort of roughly 130 different subjects was used in addition to the 666-subject first cohort. The study combined high-throughput TCR immunosequencing, statistical association of individual TCRs with disease status, and machine learning to predict cytomegalovirus infection status.

Ends trimmed: V by 0 bases, J by 5 bases; bases unmatched to a gene: 8. Based on the germline V gene, the CDR1 and CDR2 sequences are SGDLS and YYNGEE. From the cysteine up to the phenylalanine, the CDR3 has a length of 16 residues. Here the CDR3 DNA is all that survives: 48 bases in frame from base 1. What the authors observed across the whole study: Of the cluster scores, 90% to 95% were above 0 in a later analysis, which found that TCRs clustered in the first cohort also tended to co-occur in the approximately 120 validation repertoires. The study listed 150 to 200 TCR beta chains as associated with cytomegalovirus. In vitro tests confirmed that a few of the cytomegalovirus-associated TCR beta chains recognize cytomegalovirus antigens. All 120 or so repertoires were used to score co-occurrence in the validation cohort in a later analysis, because that analysis had no HLA typing for the cohort. Most TCR sequences were observed very rarely across donors, whereas some public TCRs were present in many individuals. In both the original and validation cohorts, the classifier was reported to diagnose cytomegalovirus status with high specificity and sensitivity. The authors suggested that the approach could potentially be extended to other disease states and immunological phenotypes.

The V and J genes are TRBV9 and TRBJ1-2; 9 middle bases align to TRBD1. The sequence came from a man aged 25-45 years in good health and CMV-seronegative. The specimen sequenced was PBMCs. The sequenced DNA is TGTGCCAGCAGCGTAGGAACAGGGGGCGAACTTTATGGCTACACCTTC. Its product reads: CASSVGTGGELYGYTF.